This section outlines one TCR beta chain sequence together with its context. immunoSEQ v3.0 was run at survey level. TCRdb keeps only in-frame clones here, not all; method: immunoSEQ multiplex PCR. The sample lists around 32,000 clones, around 97% occurring once. The data belong to a study of long-term antiretroviral therapy in people with HIV. The germline V gene encodes CDR1 MNHNY and CDR2 SVGAGI (reference sequence). J was trimmed by 4 bases and V by 4 bases; bases with no gene match: 2. The CDR3 contains 13 residues. The study drew at least one pre-ART and at least two post-ART PBMC samples from every donor.

The sample here was unsorted PBMCs, taken 7.6 years after starting antiretroviral therapy. The receptor's source is a man aged 25 to 40 with HIV. The chain links TRBV6-6 to TRBJ2-3; 7 nucleotides align to TRBD1. CDR3 sequence reads: CASSFTGADTQYF. DNA of the CDR3: TGTGCCAGCAGTTTTACAGGGGCAGATACGCAGTATTTT.